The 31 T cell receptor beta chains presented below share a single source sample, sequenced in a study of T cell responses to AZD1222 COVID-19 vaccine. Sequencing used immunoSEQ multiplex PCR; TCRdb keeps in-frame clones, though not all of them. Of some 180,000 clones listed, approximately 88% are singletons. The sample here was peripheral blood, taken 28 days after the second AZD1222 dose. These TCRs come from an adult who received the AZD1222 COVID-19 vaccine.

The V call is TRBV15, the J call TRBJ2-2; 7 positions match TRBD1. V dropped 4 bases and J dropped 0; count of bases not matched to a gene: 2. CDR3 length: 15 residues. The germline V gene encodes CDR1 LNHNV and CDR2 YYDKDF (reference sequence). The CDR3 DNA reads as TGTGCCACCAGCAAGGACAGGACGAACACCGGGGAGCTGTTTTTT. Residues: CATSKDRTNTGELFF. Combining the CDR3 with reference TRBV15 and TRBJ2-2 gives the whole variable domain DAMVIQNPRYQVTQFGKPVTLSCSQTLNHNVMYWYQQKSSQAPKLLFHYYDKDFNNEADTPDNFQSRRPNTSFCFLDIRSPGLGDTAMYLCATSKDRTNTGELFFGEGSRLTVL.

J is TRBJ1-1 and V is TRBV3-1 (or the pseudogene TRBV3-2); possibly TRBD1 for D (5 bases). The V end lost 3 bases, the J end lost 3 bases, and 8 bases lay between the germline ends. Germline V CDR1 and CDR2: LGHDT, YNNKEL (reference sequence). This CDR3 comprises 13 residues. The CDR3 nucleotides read TGTGCCAGCAGCCAGGGGGTGTACACTGAAGCTTTCTTT. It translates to CASSQGVYTEAFF.

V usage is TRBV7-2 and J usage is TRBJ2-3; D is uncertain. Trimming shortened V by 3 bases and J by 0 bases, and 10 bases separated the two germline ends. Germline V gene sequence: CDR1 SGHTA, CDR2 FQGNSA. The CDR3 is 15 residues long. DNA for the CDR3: TGTGCCAGCAGCTTTAGTGCGGTAAGCACAGATACGCAGTATTTT. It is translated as CASSFSAVSTDTQYF.

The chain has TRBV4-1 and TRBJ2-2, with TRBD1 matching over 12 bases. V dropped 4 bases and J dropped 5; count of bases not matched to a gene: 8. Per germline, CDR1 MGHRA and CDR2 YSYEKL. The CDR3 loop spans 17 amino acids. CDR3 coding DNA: TGCGCCAGCAGCCCCAGTTCGGGACAGGGGGCGACCGGGGAGCTGTTTTTT. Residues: CASSPSSGQGATGELFF.

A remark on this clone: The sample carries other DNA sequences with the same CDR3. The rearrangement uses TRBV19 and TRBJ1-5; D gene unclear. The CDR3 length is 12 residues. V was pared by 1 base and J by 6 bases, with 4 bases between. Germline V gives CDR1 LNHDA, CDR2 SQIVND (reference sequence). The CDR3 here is CASSIGSQPQHF. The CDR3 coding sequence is TGTGCCAGTAGTATAGGAAGTCAGCCCCAGCATTTT.

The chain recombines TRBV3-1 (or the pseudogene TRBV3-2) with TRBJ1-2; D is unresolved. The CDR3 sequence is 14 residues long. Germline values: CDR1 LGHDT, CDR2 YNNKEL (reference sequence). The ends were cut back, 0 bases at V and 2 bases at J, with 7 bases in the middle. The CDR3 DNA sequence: TGTGCCAGCAGCCAAGATAGGATAAACTATGGCTACACCTTC. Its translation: CASSQDRINYGYTF.

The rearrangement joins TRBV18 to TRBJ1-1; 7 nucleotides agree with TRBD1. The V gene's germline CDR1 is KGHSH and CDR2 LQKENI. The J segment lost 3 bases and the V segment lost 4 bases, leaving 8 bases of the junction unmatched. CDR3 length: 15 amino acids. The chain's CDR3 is CASSRATGSYTEAFF. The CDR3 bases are TGTGCCAGCTCACGGGCGACAGGGAGCTACACTGAAGCTTTCTTT.

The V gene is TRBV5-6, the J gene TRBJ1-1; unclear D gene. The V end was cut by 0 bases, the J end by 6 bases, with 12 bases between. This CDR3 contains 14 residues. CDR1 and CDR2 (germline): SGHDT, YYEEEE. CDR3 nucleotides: TGTGCCAGCAGCTTGGAGGTCGACATTTCTGAAGCTTTCTTT. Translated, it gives CASSLEVDISEAFF.

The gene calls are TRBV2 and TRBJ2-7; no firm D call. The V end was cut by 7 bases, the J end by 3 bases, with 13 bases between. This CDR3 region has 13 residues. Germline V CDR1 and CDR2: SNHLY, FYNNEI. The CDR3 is CASTLDYNYEQYF. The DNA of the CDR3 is TGTGCCAGCACCTTAGATTATAACTACGAGCAGTACTTC.

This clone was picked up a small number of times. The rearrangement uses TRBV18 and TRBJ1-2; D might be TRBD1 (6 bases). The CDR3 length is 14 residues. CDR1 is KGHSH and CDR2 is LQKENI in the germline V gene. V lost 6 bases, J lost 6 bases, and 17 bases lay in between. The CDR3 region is CASSMLQDSHGYTF. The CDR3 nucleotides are TGTGCCAGCTCTATGTTACAGGACAGCCATGGCTACACCTTC.

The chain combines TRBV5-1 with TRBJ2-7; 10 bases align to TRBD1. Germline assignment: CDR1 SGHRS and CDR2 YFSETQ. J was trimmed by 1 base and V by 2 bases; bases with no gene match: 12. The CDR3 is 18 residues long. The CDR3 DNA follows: TGCGCCAGCAGCTTCGAACCTCCCGACAGGGGGCAATCCTACGAGCAGTACTTC. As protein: CASSFEPPDRGQSYEQYF. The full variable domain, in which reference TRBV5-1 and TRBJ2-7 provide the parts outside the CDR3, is KAGVTQTPRYLIKTRGQQVTLSCSPISGHRSVSWYQQTPGQGLQFLFEYFSETQRNKGNFPGRFSGRQFSNSRSEMNVSTLELGDSALYLCASSFEPPDRGQSYEQYFGPGTRLTVT.

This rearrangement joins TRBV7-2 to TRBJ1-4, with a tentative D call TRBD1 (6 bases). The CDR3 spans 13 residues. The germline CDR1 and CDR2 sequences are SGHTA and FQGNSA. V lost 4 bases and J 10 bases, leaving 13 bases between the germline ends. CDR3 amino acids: CASSSLGGGKLFF. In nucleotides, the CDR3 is TGTGCCAGCAGCTCCCTAGGGGGAGGAAAACTGTTTTTT.

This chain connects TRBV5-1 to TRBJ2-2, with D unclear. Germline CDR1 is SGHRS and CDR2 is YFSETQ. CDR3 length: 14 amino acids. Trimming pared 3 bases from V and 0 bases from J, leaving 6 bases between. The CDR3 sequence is CASSYYPNTGELFF. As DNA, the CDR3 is TGCGCCAGCAGCTACTACCCGAACACCGGGGAGCTGTTTTTT. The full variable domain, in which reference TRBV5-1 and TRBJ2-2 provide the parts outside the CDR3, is KAGVTQTPRYLIKTRGQQVTLSCSPISGHRSVSWYQQTPGQGLQFLFEYFSETQRNKGNFPGRFSGRQFSNSRSEMNVSTLELGDSALYLCASSYYPNTGELFFGEGSRLTVL.

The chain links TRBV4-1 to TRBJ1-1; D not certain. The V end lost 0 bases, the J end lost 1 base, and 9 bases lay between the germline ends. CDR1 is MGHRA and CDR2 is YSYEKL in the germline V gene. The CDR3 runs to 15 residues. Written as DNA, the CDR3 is TGCGCCAGCAGCCAAGAGCTTTCGGGGAACACTGAAGCTTTCTTT. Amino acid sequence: CASSQELSGNTEAFF.

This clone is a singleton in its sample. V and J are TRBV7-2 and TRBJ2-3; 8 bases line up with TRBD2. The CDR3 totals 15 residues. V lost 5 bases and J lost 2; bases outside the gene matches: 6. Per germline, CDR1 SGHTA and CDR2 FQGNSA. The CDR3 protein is CASSPRRGATDTQYF. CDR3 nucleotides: TGTGCCAGCAGCCCCAGGCGGGGGGCCACAGATACGCAGTATTTT.

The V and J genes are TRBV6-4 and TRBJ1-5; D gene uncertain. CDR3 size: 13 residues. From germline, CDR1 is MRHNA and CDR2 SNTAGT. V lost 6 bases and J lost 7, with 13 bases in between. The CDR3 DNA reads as TGTGCCAGCAGCCAAATCTCGGGACAGCCCCAGCATTTT. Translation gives CASSQISGQPQHF.

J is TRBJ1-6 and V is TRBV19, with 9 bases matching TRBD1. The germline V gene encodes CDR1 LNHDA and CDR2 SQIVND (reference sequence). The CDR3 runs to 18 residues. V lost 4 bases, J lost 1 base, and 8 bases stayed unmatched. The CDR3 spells CASSKVGQGKSYNSPLHF. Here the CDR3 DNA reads TGTGCCAGTAGTAAGGTGGGACAGGGAAAGTCCTATAATTCACCCCTCCACTTT.

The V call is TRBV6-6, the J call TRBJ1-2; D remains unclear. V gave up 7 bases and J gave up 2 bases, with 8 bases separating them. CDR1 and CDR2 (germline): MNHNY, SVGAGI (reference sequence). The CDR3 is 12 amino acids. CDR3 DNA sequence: TGTGCCAGCAAACCGTCCAACTATGGCTACACCTTC. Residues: CASKPSNYGYTF.

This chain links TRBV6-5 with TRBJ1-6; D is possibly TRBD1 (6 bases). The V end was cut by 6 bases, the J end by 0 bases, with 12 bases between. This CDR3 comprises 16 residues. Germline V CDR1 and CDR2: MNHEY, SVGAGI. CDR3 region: CASRYRVSSYNSPLHF. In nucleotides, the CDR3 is TGTGCCAGCAGGTACAGGGTATCCTCCTATAATTCACCCCTCCACTTT.

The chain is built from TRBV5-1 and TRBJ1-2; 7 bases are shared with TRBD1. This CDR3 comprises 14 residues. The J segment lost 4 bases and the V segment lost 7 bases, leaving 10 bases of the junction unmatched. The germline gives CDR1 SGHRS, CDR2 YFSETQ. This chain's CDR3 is CASHLQGRSYGYTF. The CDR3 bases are TGCGCCAGCCACCTACAGGGGAGATCCTATGGCTACACCTTC.

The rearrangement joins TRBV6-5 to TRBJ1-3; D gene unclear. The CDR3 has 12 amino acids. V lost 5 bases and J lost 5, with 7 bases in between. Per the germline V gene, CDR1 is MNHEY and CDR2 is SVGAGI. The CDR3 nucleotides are TGTGCCAGCAGTACCGATAGAAACACCATATATTTT. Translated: CASSTDRNTIYF.

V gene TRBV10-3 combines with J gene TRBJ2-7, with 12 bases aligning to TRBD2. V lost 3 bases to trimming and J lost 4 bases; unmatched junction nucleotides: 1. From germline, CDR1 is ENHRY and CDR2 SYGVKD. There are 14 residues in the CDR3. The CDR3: CAISEGLAGYEQYF. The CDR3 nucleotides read TGTGCCATCAGTGAAGGACTAGCGGGGTACGAGCAGTACTTC.

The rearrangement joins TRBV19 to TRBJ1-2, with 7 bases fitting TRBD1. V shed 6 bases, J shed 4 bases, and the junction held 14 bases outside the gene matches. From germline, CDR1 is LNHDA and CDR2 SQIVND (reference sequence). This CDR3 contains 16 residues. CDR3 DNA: TGTGCCAGTAGAGTCTTACGGGGACAGCCATTCTATGGCTACACCTTC. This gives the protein CASRVLRGQPFYGYTF. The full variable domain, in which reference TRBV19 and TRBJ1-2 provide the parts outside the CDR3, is DGGITQSPKYLFRKEGQNVTLSCEQNLNHDAMYWYRQDPGQGLRLIYYSQIVNDFQKGDIAEGYSVSREKKESFPLTVTSAQKNPTAFYLCASRVLRGQPFYGYTFGSGTRLTVV.

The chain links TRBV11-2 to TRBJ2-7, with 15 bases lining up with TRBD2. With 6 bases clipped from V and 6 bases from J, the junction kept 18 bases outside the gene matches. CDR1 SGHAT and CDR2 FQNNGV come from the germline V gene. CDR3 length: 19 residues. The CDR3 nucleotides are TGTGCCAGCAGATCCCCCGGGGGGACTAGCGGGGGGAGTCCGACCGAGCAGTACTTC. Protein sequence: CASRSPGGTSGGSPTEQYF.

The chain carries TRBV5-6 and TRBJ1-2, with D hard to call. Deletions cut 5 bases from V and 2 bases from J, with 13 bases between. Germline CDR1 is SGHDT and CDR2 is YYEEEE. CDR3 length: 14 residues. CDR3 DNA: TGTGCCAGCAGAAGCAGCGGGCTCAACTATGGCTACACCTTC. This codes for CASRSSGLNYGYTF.

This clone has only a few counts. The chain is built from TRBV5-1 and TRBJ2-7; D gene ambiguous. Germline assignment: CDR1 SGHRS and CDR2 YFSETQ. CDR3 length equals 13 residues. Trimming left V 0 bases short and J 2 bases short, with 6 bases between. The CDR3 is CASSLDVPYEQYF. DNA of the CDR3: TGCGCCAGCAGCTTGGACGTTCCCTACGAGCAGTACTTC.

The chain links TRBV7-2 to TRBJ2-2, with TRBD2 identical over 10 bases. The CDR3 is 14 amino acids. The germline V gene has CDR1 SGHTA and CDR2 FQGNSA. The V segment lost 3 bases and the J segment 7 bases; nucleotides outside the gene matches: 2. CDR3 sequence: CASSFTSGVGELFF. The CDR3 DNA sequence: TGTGCCAGCAGCTTCACTAGCGGGGTCGGGGAGCTGTTTTTT.

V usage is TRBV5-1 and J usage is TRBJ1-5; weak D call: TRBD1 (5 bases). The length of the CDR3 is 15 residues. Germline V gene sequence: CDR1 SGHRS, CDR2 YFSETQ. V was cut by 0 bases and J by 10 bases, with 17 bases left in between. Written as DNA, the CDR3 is TGCGCCAGCAGCTTGGAAGGTGGGGCCTTGGAACCCCAGCATTTT. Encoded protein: CASSLEGGALEPQHF.

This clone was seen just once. In DNA, the CDR3 is TGTGCCAGCAGTTACAGGCAGTTTAGTGGCTACACCTTC. This codes for CASSYRQFSGYTF. V and J are TRBV6-2 or TRBV6-3 and TRBJ1-2; D is unclear. Germline lookup yields CDR1 MNHEY and CDR2 SVGEGT. There are 13 residues in the CDR3. Trimming took 2 bases from V and 7 from J, leaving 11 bases between them.

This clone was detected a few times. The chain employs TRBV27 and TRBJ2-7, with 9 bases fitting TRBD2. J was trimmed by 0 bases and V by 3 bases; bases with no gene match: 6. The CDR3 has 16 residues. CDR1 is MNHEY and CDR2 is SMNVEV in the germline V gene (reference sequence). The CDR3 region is CASSFGLAGNSYEQYF. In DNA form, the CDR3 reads TGTGCCAGCAGTTTTGGGCTAGCGGGGAACTCCTACGAGCAGTACTTC.

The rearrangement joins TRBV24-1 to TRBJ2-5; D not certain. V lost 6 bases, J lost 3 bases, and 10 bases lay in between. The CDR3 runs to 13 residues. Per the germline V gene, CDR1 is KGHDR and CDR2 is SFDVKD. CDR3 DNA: TGTGCCACCAGTTCCCGCACGGAAGAGACCCAGTACTTC. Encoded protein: CATSSRTEETQYF.